This record covers a single T cell receptor (beta chain). Antigen: not known. This specimen comes from a study of radiotherapy plus CTLA-4 blockade in lung cancer. Looking at the study overall: In approximately 17% of patients, objective responses were seen; around 34% had disease control.

Between the trimmed V and J ends, which lost 3 bases and 0 bases, there was a span of 9 bases. CDR1 and CDR2 from the germline V gene are MRHNA and SNTAGT. The CDR3 is 15 amino acids. Whole-study findings and limits: Strongest reported response predictors: early blood clone changes and post-radiation interferon-beta. Once radiotherapy plus ipilimumab had been given, TCR clones derived from tumor expanded in blood.

Profiled with immunoSEQ multiplex PCR; TCRdb holds only in-frame clones, not every one. The table has tens of thousands of clones, 60% to 85% seen once. This sequence was found in a human donor with non-small cell lung cancer who had a partial response to radiotherapy plus ipilimumab. Some clones in this sample may be carry-over from other donors' samples. The sequencing here drew on peripheral blood, taken from a patient treated with radiotherapy plus ipilimumab. The chain carries TRBV6-4 and TRBJ2-1; no clear D. CDR3 sequence reads: CASSDRSSSYNEQFF. Written as DNA, the CDR3 is TGTGCCAGCAGTGATCGGTCGTCCTCCTACAATGAGCAGTTCTTC.